The sequence of this T cell receptor beta chain was determined in a study of glioma-infiltrating T cells after dendritic cell vaccination. Only patients with spare fresh-frozen tumor and over two years of follow-up were included. All glioblastoma patients lacked an isocitrate dehydrogenase mutation. Study-level points and caveats: Patients with more pretreatment TILs had longer time to progression and survival.

Primers: 60 V beta forward and 13 J beta reverse. Assay used: immunoSEQ multiplex PCR; TCRdb lists only in-frame clones, some missing. The table shows around 100,000 clones, with 81% occurring only once. Only one count was recorded for this clone. The antigen is undetermined. This CDR3 has 14 amino acids. The germline V gene encodes CDR1 KGHSH and CDR2 LQKENI. Trimming removed 3 bases at V and 3 bases at J, with 12 bases between. The V and J genes are TRBV18 and TRBJ2-7, with D maybe TRBD1 (5 bases). The material sequenced was blood, taken before dendritic cell vaccination. This clonotype was obtained from a human donor with glioblastoma. CDR3 region: CASSPRQSFYEQYF. The DNA for the CDR3 is TGTGCCAGCTCACCCCGACAGAGTTTCTACGAGCAGTACTTC.